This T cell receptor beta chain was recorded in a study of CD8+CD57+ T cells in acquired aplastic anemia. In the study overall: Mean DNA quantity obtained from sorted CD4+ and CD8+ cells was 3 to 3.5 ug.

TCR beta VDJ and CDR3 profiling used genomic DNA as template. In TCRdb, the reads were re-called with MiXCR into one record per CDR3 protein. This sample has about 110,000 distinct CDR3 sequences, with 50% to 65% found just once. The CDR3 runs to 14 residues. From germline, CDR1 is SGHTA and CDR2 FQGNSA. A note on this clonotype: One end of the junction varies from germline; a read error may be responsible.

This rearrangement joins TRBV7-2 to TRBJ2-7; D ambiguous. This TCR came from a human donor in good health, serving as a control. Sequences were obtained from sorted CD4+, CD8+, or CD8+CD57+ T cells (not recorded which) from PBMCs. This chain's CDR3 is CASSLASLSYEQYF. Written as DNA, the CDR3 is TGCGCCAGCAGCTTGGCCTCACTTTCCTACGAGCAGTACTTC.